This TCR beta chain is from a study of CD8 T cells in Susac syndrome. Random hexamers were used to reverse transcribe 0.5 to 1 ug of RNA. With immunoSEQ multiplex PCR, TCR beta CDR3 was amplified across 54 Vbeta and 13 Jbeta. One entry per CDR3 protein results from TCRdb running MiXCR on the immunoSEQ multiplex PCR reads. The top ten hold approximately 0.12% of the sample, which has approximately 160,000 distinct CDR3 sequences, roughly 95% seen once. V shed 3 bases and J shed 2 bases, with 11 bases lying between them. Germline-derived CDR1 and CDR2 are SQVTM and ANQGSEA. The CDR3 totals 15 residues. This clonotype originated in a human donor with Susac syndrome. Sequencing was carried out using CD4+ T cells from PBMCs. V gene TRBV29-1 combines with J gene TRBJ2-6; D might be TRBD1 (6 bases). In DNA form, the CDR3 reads TGCAGCGTTGAGGGCAGGGGAGCTGGGGCCAACGTCCTGACTTTC. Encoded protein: CSVEGRGAGANVLTF.